What follows are 27 T cell receptor beta chains derived from one specimen sequenced in a study of PD-1 blockade in classical Hodgkin lymphoma. Each patient's relapse followed autologous stem cell transplantation, and brentuximab vedotin exposure varied. Sequencing was performed with immunoSEQ multiplex PCR; in TCRdb, only in-frame clones are kept and a portion is missing. This sample has 40,000 to 45,000 clones, with around two thirds found just once. Sequences were derived from peripheral blood mononuclear cells (PBMCs), sampled at baseline. These receptors came from a human donor with classical Hodgkin lymphoma.

The chain uses TRBV5-5 and TRBJ1-4, with D unclear. CDR1 SGHKS and CDR2 YYEKEE come from the germline V gene (reference sequence). The CDR3 has 15 residues. The V and J ends lost 4 bases and 0 bases respectively, with 10 bases between them. The CDR3 DNA follows: TGTGCCAGCAGCCCGGATTTTGCAACTAATGAAAAACTGTTTTTT. It is translated as CASSPDFATNEKLFF.

This clone occurred a few times. The CDR3 protein is CASSREQLEAFF. The CDR3, as DNA: TGTGCCAGCAGTCGGGAACAGCTTGAAGCTTTCTTT. The chain links TRBV2 to TRBJ1-1; D not resolved. From germline, CDR1 is SNHLY and CDR2 FYNNEI. There are 12 residues in the CDR3. The V and J ends lost 5 bases and 7 bases respectively, with 11 bases between them.

This clone ranks as large. The chain joins TRBV6-6 to TRBJ1-3, with unresolved D. Between the trimmed V and J ends, which lost 6 bases and 5 bases, there was a span of 8 bases. The CDR3 sequence is 12 residues long. Per germline, CDR1 MNHNY and CDR2 SVGAGI (reference sequence). The DNA of the CDR3 is TGTGCCAGCAGCCGTCCGCGAAACACCATATATTTT. This translates into CASSRPRNTIYF.

The chain joins TRBV19 to TRBJ1-1; no definite D call. CDR1 is LNHDA and CDR2 is SQIVND in the germline V gene (reference sequence). The CDR3 runs to 13 residues. The V gene lost 2 bases and the J gene lost 0 bases, with 4 bases spanning the gap. The CDR3: CASSISLNTEAFF. The DNA for the CDR3 is TGTGCCAGTAGTATATCGTTGAACACTGAAGCTTTCTTT.

The J gene is TRBJ1-1, the V gene TRBV15; D ambiguous. The CDR3 runs to 13 residues. V was pared by 3 bases and J by 5 bases, with 10 bases between. Germline V CDR1 and CDR2: LNHNV, YYDKDF (reference sequence). The CDR3 spells CATSSEETTEAFF. CDR3 sequence (DNA): TGTGCCACCAGCAGCGAAGAAACAACTGAAGCTTTCTTT. The variable domain in full, completed from reference TRBV15 and TRBJ1-1, reads DAMVIQNPRYQVTQFGKPVTLSCSQTLNHNVMYWYQQKSSQAPKLLFHYYDKDFNNEADTPDNFQSRRPNTSFCFLDIRSPGLGDTAMYLCATSSEETTEAFFGQGTRLTVV.

This chain links TRBV7-9 with TRBJ1-5, with TRBD1 matching over 8 bases. After removal of 5 bases from V and 9 bases from J, the junction contained 15 bases not matched to a gene. Germline CDR1 SEHNR, CDR2 FQNEAQ (reference sequence). There are 16 residues in the CDR3. The CDR3 bases are TGTGCCAGCAGCAGCCGGACAGGGAGGATGGAATGGCCCCAGCATTTT. Translation: CASSSRTGRMEWPQHF. Based on the CDR3 plus reference TRBV7-9 and TRBJ1-5, the full variable domain is DTGVSQNPRHKITKRGQNVTFRCDPISEHNRLYWYRQTLGQGPEFLTYFQNEAQLEKSRLLSDRFSAERPKGSFSTLEIQRTEQGDSAMYLCASSSRTGRMEWPQHFGDGTRLSIL.

Of note for this clone: This could be a read error, since a much larger clone is one nucleotide away. The V gene is TRBV11-2, the J gene TRBJ2-2; D uncertain. The CDR3 consists of 12 residues. Germline V gene data show CDR1 as SGHAT and CDR2 as FQNNGV. Trimming left V 1 base short and J 5 bases short, with 2 bases between. The CDR3 bases are TGTGCCAGCAGCTTAGGAACCGGGGAGCTGTTTTTT. Amino acids: CASSLGTGELFF.

The chain couples TRBV9 to TRBJ1-6; D unresolved. The CDR3 is made up of 18 amino acids. Trimming cost V 3 bases and J 0 bases, with 16 bases left between them. Germline loops: CDR1 SGDLS, CDR2 YYNGEE. CDR3 bases: TGTGCCAGCAGCGAAGGGCAATCCCCAAGCTCCTATAATTCACCCCTCCACTTT. It specifies CASSEGQSPSSYNSPLHF. The full variable domain, with the rest looked up from reference TRBV9 and TRBJ1-6, is DSGVTQTPKHLITATGQRVTLRCSPRSGDLSVYWYQQSLDQGLQFLIQYYNGEERAKGNILERFSAQQFPDLHSELNLSSLELGDSALYFCASSEGQSPSSYNSPLHFGNGTRLTVT.

Details on this clone: The same CDR3 also results from other DNA sequences found in this sample. J is TRBJ2-7 and V is TRBV5-4; no clear D gene. The length of the CDR3 is 13 residues. V was cut by 3 bases and J by 1 base, with 8 bases left in between. Germline CDR1 SGHNT, CDR2 YYREEE (reference sequence). The CDR3 region has the DNA TGTGCCAGCAGCTGGGGTGATTCCTACGAGCAGTACTTC. Its translation is CASSWGDSYEQYF.

The rearrangement joins TRBV30 to TRBJ2-3, with 11 nucleotides matching TRBD1. V shed 2 bases and J 6 bases; nucleotides not matched to a gene: 13. This CDR3 comprises 17 residues. CDR1 is GTSNPN, CDR2 SVGIG, per germline (reference sequence). The CDR3 loop reads CAWSQGTGGSAGDTQYF. The CDR3 nucleotides read TGTGCCTGGAGTCAGGGGACAGGGGGTTCCGCGGGTGATACGCAGTATTTT. Drawing the rest from reference TRBV30 and TRBJ2-3, the complete variable domain is SQTIHQWPATLVQPVGSPLSLECTVEGTSNPNLYWYRQAAGRGLQLLFYSVGIGQISSEVPQNLSASRPQDRQFILSSKKLLLSDSGFYLCAWSQGTGGSAGDTQYFGPGTRLTVL.

There are a few counts of this clone. The CDR3 loop reads CASSDLSVGNQPQHF. The CDR3 bases are TGTGCCAGTAGTGACCTCTCGGTCGGCAATCAGCCCCAGCATTTT. J is TRBJ1-5 and V is TRBV19; D is ambiguous. The germline CDR1 and CDR2 sequences are LNHDA and SQIVND (reference sequence). Trimming stripped 5 bases from V and 2 bases from J, with 13 bases between. There are 15 residues in the CDR3.

The chain joins TRBV2 to TRBJ2-1, with 7 positions matching TRBD1. J gave up 0 bases and V 5 bases, and 7 bases lay outside the gene matches. Germline CDR1 reads SNHLY; CDR2 reads FYNNEI. The length of the CDR3 is 16 residues. This CDR3 is CASSWKDRSSYNEQFF. The CDR3 bases are TGTGCCAGCAGTTGGAAGGACAGGAGCTCCTACAATGAGCAGTTCTTC.

This clone was detected a few times. The chain recombines TRBV11-3 with TRBJ1-1; D is possibly TRBD1 (5 bases). Germline-derived CDR1 and CDR2 are SGHNT and YENEEA. The V gene lost 8 bases and the J gene lost 3 bases, with 13 bases spanning the gap. This CDR3 is built from 13 residues. The CDR3 DNA is TGTGCCAGCGGGGTGGGGGGAGACACTGAAGCTTTCTTT. This gives the protein CASGVGGDTEAFF.

The V call is TRBV5-1, the J call TRBJ2-2; 13 nucleotides align to TRBD2. CDR1 and CDR2 from the germline V gene are SGHRS and YFSETQ. Germline trimming cut 4 bases from V and 1 base from J; bases unmatched to any gene: 7. The CDR3 is 18 amino acids. CDR3 DNA: TGCGCCAGCAGCGTCGGACTAGCGGGAGTGCTGAACACCGGGGAGCTGTTTTTT. Protein: CASSVGLAGVLNTGELFF.

This clone was picked up a small number of times. The chain has TRBV9 and TRBJ2-3, with D hard to call. V was clipped by 4 bases and J by 0 bases, with 15 bases between them. Germline V gene lookup returns CDR1 SGDLS and CDR2 YYNGEE. The CDR3 has 16 amino acids. The CDR3, as DNA: TGTGCCAGCAGCCACCTGGGCCAACCCAGCACAGATACGCAGTATTTT. Its translation is CASSHLGQPSTDTQYF.

This clone was seen a handful of times. This rearrangement joins TRBV7-3 to TRBJ2-1; the D gene is possibly TRBD2 (5 bases). This CDR3 is 15 amino acids long. V was clipped by 2 bases and J by 3 bases, with 11 bases between them. Germline lookup yields CDR1 SGHTA and CDR2 FQGTGA. The CDR3: CASSLGSRDYNEQFF. The DNA of the CDR3 is TGTGCCAGCAGCTTAGGGTCCCGGGACTACAATGAGCAGTTCTTC.

This clone showed up just a few times. The chain combines TRBV11-1 with TRBJ2-7; TRBD2 is a possible D gene (7 bases). V lost 5 bases and J lost 7, with 18 bases in between. Germline V lookup: CDR1 SGHAT, CDR2 FQDESV (reference sequence). The CDR3 length is 14 residues. In nucleotides, the CDR3 is TGTGCCAGCAGCCCTGCCGCCGGGGGGCGGGAGCAGTACTTC. Protein: CASSPAAGGREQYF. Looking up the rest from reference TRBV11-1 and TRBJ2-7 gives the full variable domain: EAEVAQSPRYKITEKSQAVAFWCDPISGHATLYWYRQILGQGPELLVQFQDESVVDDSQLPKDRFSAERLKGVDSTLKIQPAELGDSAMYLCASSPAAGGREQYFGPGTRLTVT.

This chain uses TRBV19 with TRBJ2-2; D not resolved. The germline CDR1 and CDR2 sequences are LNHDA and SQIVND (reference sequence). Trimming stripped 4 bases from V and 2 bases from J, with 14 bases between. This CDR3 has 16 amino acids. In nucleotides, the CDR3 is TGTGCCAGTAGTAGTTTGGCGCAGATTAACACCGGGGAGCTGTTTTTT. Protein: CASSSLAQINTGELFF.

V usage is TRBV7-6 and J usage is TRBJ1-1; maybe TRBD1 (5 bases). V was trimmed by 5 bases and J by 8 bases, leaving 24 bases between them. There are 16 residues in the CDR3. Germline lookup yields CDR1 SGHVS and CDR2 FNYEAQ. This chain's CDR3 is CASSRLGTAQGNEAFF. The CDR3 DNA reads TGTGCCAGCAGCCGACTCGGTACAGCTCAGGGCAACGAAGCTTTCTTT.

This clone was seen once. The gene calls are TRBV19 and TRBJ1-5; D might be TRBD1 (6 bases). CDR3 length: 15 residues. Per germline, CDR1 LNHDA and CDR2 SQIVND (reference sequence). V dropped 5 bases and J dropped 5 bases, with 16 bases sitting between them. The CDR3 here is CASSFTGTSDQPQHF. CDR3 DNA sequence: TGTGCCAGTAGTTTCACCGGGACAAGTGATCAGCCCCAGCATTTT.

As for this clone: One junction end disagrees with the germline gene, perhaps due to a read error. The rearrangement uses TRBV9 and TRBJ1-2, with D tentatively TRBD1 (5 bases). Germline values: CDR1 SGDLS, CDR2 YYNGEE. The CDR3 is made up of 12 amino acids. CDR3 residues: CASSPGPRSQAF. The DNA of the CDR3 is TGTGCCAGCAGCCCGGGGCCCCGGAGTCAGGCCTTC.

The chain is built from TRBV30 and TRBJ2-7; the D is unclear. The CDR3 loop spans 13 amino acids. V lost 0 bases and J lost 1, with 7 bases in between. Germline CDR1 reads GTSNPN; CDR2 reads SVGIG (reference sequence). For the CDR3, the DNA is TGTGCCTGGAGTGTAGGCTTATCCTACGAGCAGTACTTC. It codes for CAWSVGLSYEQYF.

The genes are TRBV29-1 and TRBJ1-1; TRBD1 is a possible D gene (6 bases). V was clipped by 4 bases and J by 4 bases, with 13 bases between them. Germline lookup yields CDR1 SQVTM and CDR2 ANQGSEA. The CDR3 is 13 residues long. The CDR3 coding sequence is TGCAGCGTTGGGGCAGGGGAGGGCACTGAAGCTTTCTTT. It specifies CSVGAGEGTEAFF. Full variable domain (rest looked up from reference TRBV29-1 and TRBJ1-1): SAVISQKPSRDICQRGTSLTIQCQVDSQVTMMFWYRQQPGQSLTLIATANQGSEATYESGFVIDKFPISRPNLTFSTLTVSNMSPEDSSIYLCSVGAGEGTEAFFGQGTRLTVV.

The chain uses TRBV25-1 and TRBJ1-2; D remains ambiguous. V lost 4 bases and J lost 4, with 16 bases in between. Germline CDR1 and CDR2: MGHDK and SYGVNS. CDR3 length: 15 amino acids. In nucleotides, the CDR3 is TGTGCCAGCAGTGGCATCAGGTTGGAACCCTATGGCTACACCTTC. Translated: CASSGIRLEPYGYTF.

V is TRBV28 and J is TRBJ1-5, with D hard to call. Per germline, CDR1 MDHEN and CDR2 SYDVKM. V was clipped by 3 bases and J by 4 bases, with 7 bases between them. The CDR3 extends over 13 amino acids. The CDR3 spells CASSFDGNQPQHF. The CDR3 nucleotides are TGTGCCAGCAGTTTTGACGGTAATCAGCCCCAGCATTTT. Based on the CDR3 plus reference TRBV28 and TRBJ1-5, the full variable domain is DVKVTQSSRYLVKRTGEKVFLECVQDMDHENMFWYRQDPGLGLRLIYFSYDVKMKEKGDIPEGYSVSREKKERFSLILESASTNQTSMYLCASSFDGNQPQHFGDGTRLSIL.

J is TRBJ1-1 and V is TRBV7-3; D is unclear. Trimming pared 5 bases from V and 6 bases from J, leaving 16 bases between. This CDR3 region has 14 residues. Germline assignment: CDR1 SGHTA and CDR2 FQGTGA. The CDR3 here is CASSPGGRFAEAFF. Here the CDR3 DNA reads TGTGCCAGCAGCCCCGGAGGTCGTTTCGCTGAAGCTTTCTTT.

A few counts support this clone. The V and J genes are TRBV10-3 and TRBJ1-3, with TRBD1 as a possible D gene (5 bases). Germline lookup yields CDR1 ENHRY and CDR2 SYGVKD. This CDR3 has 14 residues. The ends were cut back, 8 bases at V and 0 bases at J, with 11 bases in the middle. The CDR3 coding sequence is TGTGCCATCGGGGCCTTCAGCTCTGGAAACACCATATATTTT. It is translated as CAIGAFSSGNTIYF.